These 21 T cell receptor beta chains came from one sample sequenced in a study of cytomegalovirus exposure and HLA in healthy donors (dated by TCRdb to about 2017). Libraries were built with the immunoSEQ multiplex PCR assay. The multiplex PCR relied on a mix of 60 forward primers for TCR Vbeta segments and 13 reverse primers for TCR Jbeta segments. TCRdb stores this immuneACCESS table with in-frame sequences only. Part of the clones is absent; in the studies checked, under half of the shortfall reflects unresolved V genes, and no reason is known for the rest. In this sample the table shows approximately 160,000 clones, around 80% of which occur a single time. The top ten hold approximately 4.1% of the sample. Sequencing used PBMCs. The receptors stem from a woman aged 45-59 years in good health and CMV-seropositive.

The chain links TRBV14 to TRBJ1-1, with a weak D call TRBD1 (5 bases). Germline V gene sequence: CDR1 SGHDN, CDR2 FVKESK. This CDR3 has 16 residues. V gave up 4 bases and J gave up 0 bases, with 15 bases separating them. CDR3 DNA: TGTGCCAGCAGCCCTCTCGGGGGGGTTGTGAACACTGAAGCTTTCTTT. Amino acid sequence: CASSPLGGVVNTEAFF.

This rearrangement joins TRBV9 to TRBJ2-3; 8 bases agree with TRBD2. V lost 0 bases and J lost 4; bases outside the gene matches: 4. Germline V gene lookup returns CDR1 SGDLS and CDR2 YYNGEE. The CDR3 spans 15 residues. Here the CDR3 reads CASSVEPGGPDTQYF. For the CDR3, the DNA is TGTGCCAGCAGCGTAGAGCCGGGGGGGCCAGATACGCAGTATTTT. Combining the CDR3 with reference TRBV9 and TRBJ2-3 gives the whole variable domain DSGVTQTPKHLITATGQRVTLRCSPRSGDLSVYWYQQSLDQGLQFLIQYYNGEERAKGNILERFSAQQFPDLHSELNLSSLELGDSALYFCASSVEPGGPDTQYFGPGTRLTVL.

This rearrangement joins TRBV30 to TRBJ2-5; maybe TRBD2 (6 bases). The germline V gene encodes CDR1 GTSNPN and CDR2 SVGIG (reference sequence). The CDR3 is made up of 14 amino acids. Between the trimmed V and J ends, which lost 7 bases and 5 bases, there was a span of 20 bases. The DNA for the CDR3 is TGTGCCTCCTCCCGCGGGGCCTACATGGAGACCCAGTACTTC. It translates to CASSRGAYMETQYF.

The J gene is TRBJ1-1, the V gene TRBV18, with 8 bases identical to TRBD1. The CDR3 sequence is 13 residues long. Germline CDR1 reads KGHSH; CDR2 reads LQKENI. The V segment lost 5 bases and the J segment 7 bases; nucleotides outside the gene matches: 6. The CDR3 DNA reads TGTGCCAGCTCATCGGACAGGGCAAATGAAGCTTTCTTT. It encodes CASSSDRANEAFF. Full variable domain (remainder filled in from reference TRBV18 and TRBJ1-1): NAGVMQNPRHLVRRRGQEARLRCSPMKGHSHVYWYRQLPEEGLKFMVYLQKENIIDESGMPKERFSAEFPKEGPSILRIQQVVRGDSAAYFCASSSDRANEAFFGQGTRLTVV.

The V and J genes are TRBV5-1 and TRBJ1-2; 12 nucleotides line up with TRBD1. J was trimmed by 7 bases and V by 0 bases; bases with no gene match: 7. Germline values: CDR1 SGHRS, CDR2 YFSETQ. This CDR3 is built from 16 residues. CDR3 nucleotide sequence: TGCGCCAGCAGCTTGGCCCCGGGACAGGGGGCAGGTGGCTACACCTTC. This translates into CASSLAPGQGAGGYTF.

This chain uses TRBV4-1 with TRBJ1-6, with unresolved D. This CDR3 is built from 15 residues. V was clipped by 0 bases and J by 7 bases, with 10 bases between them. Per the germline V gene, CDR1 is MGHRA and CDR2 is YSYEKL. CDR3 nucleotide sequence: TGCGCCAGCAGCCAAGAGGGCCACCAGAATTCACCCCTCCACTTT. Amino acids: CASSQEGHQNSPLHF.

This clone was seen a single time. The J gene is TRBJ2-7, the V gene TRBV6-1; the D gene is possibly TRBD2 (7 bases). The germline V gene has CDR1 MNHNS and CDR2 SASEGT. This CDR3 spans 17 amino acids. The ends were cut back, 2 bases at V and 2 bases at J, with 19 bases in the middle. DNA for the CDR3: TGTGCCAGCAGTGAACCCTCTAGGGGGGAGGGAACCTACGAGCAGTACTTC. Amino acids: CASSEPSRGEGTYEQYF.

The chain uses TRBV6-1 and TRBJ2-1; TRBD1 might be the D (5 bases). Germline CDR1 reads MNHNS; CDR2 reads SASEGT. Trimming cost V 8 bases and J 8 bases, with 19 bases left between them. The CDR3 has 14 residues. In DNA, the CDR3 is TGTGCCAGCCTGGGGCCCTCTTTAAAGGATGAGCAGTTCTTC. This gives the protein CASLGPSLKDEQFF.

The chain couples TRBV6-5 to TRBJ2-5; TRBD1 matches 7 bases. Germline CDR1 reads MNHEY; CDR2 reads SVGAGI. The CDR3 runs 12 residues. The V segment lost 6 bases and the J segment 6 bases; nucleotides outside the gene matches: 4. The CDR3 nucleotides are TGTGCCAGCAGCAGGGGGTACCAGACCCAGTACTTC. Translating gives CASSRGYQTQYF.

The chain links TRBV7-2 to TRBJ2-1; TRBD2 might be the D (5 bases). The ends were cut back, 2 bases at V and 1 base at J, with 6 bases in the middle. The CDR3 covers 14 residues. The germline V gene has CDR1 SGHTA and CDR2 FQGNSA. CDR3 in amino acids: CASSLSGSYNEQFF. The CDR3 DNA reads TGTGCCAGCAGCTTATCGGGGTCCTACAATGAGCAGTTCTTC.

The chain employs TRBV6-5 and TRBJ1-5, with 7 bases that match TRBD1. After removal of 5 bases from V and 11 bases from J, the junction contained 9 bases not matched to a gene. Germline assignment: CDR1 MNHEY and CDR2 SVGAGI. The CDR3 length is 13 residues. CDR3 nucleotides: TGTGCCAGCAGTACAGGGGTCGGGTCGTCCCAGCATTTT. It encodes CASSTGVGSSQHF.

This clone was seen a single time. The CDR3 region has the DNA TGCGCCAGCAGTGAGCCAAAGACAGGGGAGAACACCGGGGAGCTGTTTTTT. Protein product: CASSEPKTGENTGELFF. The chain recombines TRBV10-1 with TRBJ2-2; 8 positions agree with TRBD1. The CDR3 has 17 residues. Trimming removed 2 bases from V and 1 base from J; junction bases left unmatched: 6. Germline V gene data show CDR1 as WNHNN and CDR2 as SYGVQD (reference sequence).

A few counts support this clone. The V call is TRBV11-3, the J call TRBJ2-1, with a weak D call TRBD2 (6 bases). CDR3 length: 16 amino acids. Germline V lookup: CDR1 SGHNT, CDR2 YENEEA. V was pared by 5 bases and J by 7 bases, with 21 bases between. The CDR3 here is CASSLQSMRGGNEQFF. CDR3 DNA sequence: TGTGCCAGCAGCCTCCAAAGTATGCGGGGAGGTAATGAGCAGTTCTTC.

This clone was recorded at least ten times. The chain is built from TRBV25-1 and TRBJ1-1, with a possible D match to TRBD1 (5 bases). There are 15 residues in the CDR3. Germline CDR1 reads MGHDK; CDR2 reads SYGVNS. Trimming shortened V by 3 bases and J by 4 bases, and 15 bases separated the two germline ends. CDR3 amino acids: CASSDPKTGGTEAFF. The CDR3 DNA follows: TGTGCCAGCAGTGACCCAAAAACAGGCGGCACTGAAGCTTTCTTT. Variable domain in full (rest from reference TRBV25-1 and TRBJ1-1): EADIYQTPRYLVIGTGKKITLECSQTMGHDKMYWYQQDPGMELHLIHYSYGVNSTEKGDLSSESTVSRIRTEHFPLTLESARPSHTSQYLCASSDPKTGGTEAFFGQGTRLTVV.

This clone was seen a handful of times. The J gene is TRBJ2-1, the V gene TRBV4-1, with 8 bases that match TRBD1. The CDR3 loop spans 14 amino acids. V trimming: 4 bases; J trimming: 6 bases; junction bases outside the gene matches: 5. Per the germline V gene, CDR1 is MGHRA and CDR2 is YSYEKL. CDR3 region: CASSLSDRANEQFF. Here the CDR3 DNA reads TGCGCCAGCAGCCTGTCGGACAGGGCCAATGAGCAGTTCTTC.

The chain has TRBV10-3 and TRBJ2-2; 7 bases map to TRBD2. CDR3 length equals 14 residues. Trimming at V came to 11 bases and at J to 5 bases, leaving 11 bases not matched to a gene. CDR1 and CDR2 (germline): ENHRY, SYGVKD. Here the CDR3 DNA reads TGTGCCTCAAAGAGGGAGGGCGGAACCGGGGAGCTGTTTTTT. As protein: CASKREGGTGELFF.

In DNA form, the CDR3 reads TGTGCCAGCAGTTACTCGCGAGACAGGGGTTACAATGAGCAGTTCTTC. It is translated as CASSYSRDRGYNEQFF. The rearrangement joins TRBV6-5 to TRBJ2-1; 8 bases match TRBD1. Per the germline V gene, CDR1 is MNHEY and CDR2 is SVGAGI. The CDR3 runs 16 residues. The V gene end was trimmed by 0 bases and the J gene end by 4 bases; junction bases not matched to a gene: 5.

The gene calls are TRBV9 and TRBJ1-6, with 10 bases that match TRBD1. CDR1 and CDR2 (germline): SGDLS, YYNGEE. The V gene end was trimmed by 0 bases and the J gene end by 8 bases; junction bases not matched to a gene: 5. This CDR3 comprises 16 residues. CDR3: CASSVDPGQGHSPLHF. The DNA of the CDR3 is TGTGCCAGCAGCGTAGACCCGGGACAGGGGCATTCACCCCTCCACTTT. Together with reference TRBV9 and TRBJ1-6, the CDR3 gives the full variable domain: DSGVTQTPKHLITATGQRVTLRCSPRSGDLSVYWYQQSLDQGLQFLIQYYNGEERAKGNILERFSAQQFPDLHSELNLSSLELGDSALYFCASSVDPGQGHSPLHFGNGTRLTVT.

The V call is TRBV25-1, the J call TRBJ1-1, with TRBD1 matching 10 bases. This CDR3 is built from 13 residues. V shed 6 bases and J 6 bases; nucleotides not matched to a gene: 4. CDR1 is MGHDK, CDR2 SYGVNS, per germline. The CDR3 region has the DNA TGTGCCAGCAGGGGACAGGGGAGACCTGAAGCTTTCTTT. Encoded protein: CASRGQGRPEAFF.

The chain joins TRBV7-3 to TRBJ2-7, with TRBD1 matching 11 bases. Losses at the gene ends were 2 bases for V and 5 bases for J; bases not matched to a gene: 5. Germline CDR1 reads SGHTA; CDR2 reads FQGTGA. The CDR3 consists of 15 residues. CDR3 nucleotide sequence: TGTGCCAGCAGCTTAGCCAGGACAGGGGGCGACGAGCAGTACTTC. Its translation: CASSLARTGGDEQYF.

The table lists this clone with a few counts. V gene TRBV7-2 combines with J gene TRBJ1-3; perhaps TRBD1 as D (6 bases). Germline V lookup: CDR1 SGHTA, CDR2 FQGNSA. Trimming left V 0 bases short and J 4 bases short, with 13 bases between. The CDR3 is made up of 16 amino acids. CDR3 nucleotide sequence: TGTGCCAGCAGCTTAGCGTGGAGGACAGTCGGAAACACCATATATTTT. Its protein product is CASSLAWRTVGNTIYF.